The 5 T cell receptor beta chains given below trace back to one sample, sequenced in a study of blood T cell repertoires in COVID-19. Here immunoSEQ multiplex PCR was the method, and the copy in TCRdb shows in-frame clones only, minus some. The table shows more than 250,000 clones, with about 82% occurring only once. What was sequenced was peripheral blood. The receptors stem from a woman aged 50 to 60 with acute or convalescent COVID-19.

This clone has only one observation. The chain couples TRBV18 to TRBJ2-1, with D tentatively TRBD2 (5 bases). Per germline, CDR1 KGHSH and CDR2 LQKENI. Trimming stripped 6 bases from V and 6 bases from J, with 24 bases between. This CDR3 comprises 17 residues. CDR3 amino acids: CASSPGYTSSGLNEQFF. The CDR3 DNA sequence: TGTGCCAGCTCTCCTGGGTATACTAGTTCCGGACTCAATGAGCAGTTCTTC.

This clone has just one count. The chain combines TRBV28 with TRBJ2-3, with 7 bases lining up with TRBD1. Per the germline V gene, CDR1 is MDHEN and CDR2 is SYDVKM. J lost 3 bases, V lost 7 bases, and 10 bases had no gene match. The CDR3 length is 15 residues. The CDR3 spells CASTHARGSTDTQYF. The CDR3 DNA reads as TGTGCCAGCACGCACGCCAGGGGGAGTACAGATACGCAGTATTTT.

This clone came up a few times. CDR3 sequence reads: CASSSSAGNTIYF. CDR3 nucleotides: TGTGCCAGCAGCTCCTCGGCTGGAAACACCATATATTTT. The V gene is TRBV28, the J gene TRBJ1-3; D remains unclear. CDR1 is MDHEN, CDR2 SYDVKM, per germline. Trimming took 6 bases from V and 2 from J, leaving 8 bases between them. The CDR3 contains 13 residues. Variable domain in full (rest from reference TRBV28 and TRBJ1-3): DVKVTQSSRYLVKRTGEKVFLECVQDMDHENMFWYRQDPGLGLRLIYFSYDVKMKEKGDIPEGYSVSREKKERFSLILESASTNQTSMYLCASSSSAGNTIYFGEGSWLTVV.

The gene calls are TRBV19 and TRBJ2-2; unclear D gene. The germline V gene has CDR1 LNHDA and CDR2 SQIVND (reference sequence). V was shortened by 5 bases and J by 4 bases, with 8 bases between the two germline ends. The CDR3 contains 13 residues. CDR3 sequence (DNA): TGTGCCAGTAGTTACGCTAGCACCGGGGAGCTGTTTTTT. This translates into CASSYASTGELFF.

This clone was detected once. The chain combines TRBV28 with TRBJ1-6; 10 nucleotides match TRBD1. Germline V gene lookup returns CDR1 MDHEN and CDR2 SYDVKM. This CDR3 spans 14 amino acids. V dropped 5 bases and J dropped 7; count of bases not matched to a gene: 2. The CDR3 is CASSGGQGNSPLHF. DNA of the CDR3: TGTGCCAGCAGTGGGGGACAGGGGAATTCACCCCTCCACTTT. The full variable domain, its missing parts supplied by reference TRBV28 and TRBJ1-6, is DVKVTQSSRYLVKRTGEKVFLECVQDMDHENMFWYRQDPGLGLRLIYFSYDVKMKEKGDIPEGYSVSREKKERFSLILESASTNQTSMYLCASSGGQGNSPLHFGNGTRLTVT.